Here is one T cell receptor beta chain with its context. Its antigen is unidentified. cDNA libraries of TCR beta carried unique molecular identifiers. The T cell input of roughly 0.9 to 10 million gave approximately 460,000 cDNA molecules. TCRdb re-analysed the PCR reads in MiXCR, keeping a single row per CDR3 protein. Altogether about 770,000 distinct CDR3 sequences are present, roughly 46% being singletons, with the ten largest covering approximately 4.4%. The entry originates in a study of post-analysis software for immune sequencing data. In the study overall: Secondary progressive, relapsing-remitting and progressive-relapsing multiple sclerosis were among the included disease courses. Study outcomes and limitations: Relative to controls, patients with multiple sclerosis showed significantly lower normalized Chao1 diversity. TRBV segments more frequent in patients than in controls numbered roughly 5 and included TRBV5-6, TRBV5-1 and TRBV20-1. F measure clustering grouped samples strongly by preparation batch.

This CDR3 is 13 amino acids long. Looked up from germline, CDR1 is LGHDT and CDR2 is YNNKEL (reference sequence). V lost 2 bases and J lost 6, with 11 bases in between. The TCR was taken from a girl aged 10 to 17 with multiple sclerosis. The V and J genes are TRBV3-1 and TRBJ2-7, with D perhaps matching TRBD2 (5 bases). Material for sequencing was blood. CDR3 DNA sequence: TGTGCCAGCAGCCAACCCCGTAGCGCCGAGCAGTACTTC. It is translated as CASSQPRSAEQYF.